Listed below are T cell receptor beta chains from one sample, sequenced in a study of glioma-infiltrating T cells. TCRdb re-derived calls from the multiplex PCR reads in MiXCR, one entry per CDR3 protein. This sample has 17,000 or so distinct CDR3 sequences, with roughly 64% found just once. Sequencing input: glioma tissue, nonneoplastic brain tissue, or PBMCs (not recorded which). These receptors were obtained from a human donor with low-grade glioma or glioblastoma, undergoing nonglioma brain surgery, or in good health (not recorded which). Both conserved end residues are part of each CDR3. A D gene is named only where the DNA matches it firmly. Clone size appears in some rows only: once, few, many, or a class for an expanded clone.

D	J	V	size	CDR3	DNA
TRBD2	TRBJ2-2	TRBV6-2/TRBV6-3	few	CASSLAGTGELFF	TGTGCCAGCAGTCTAGCGGGCACCGGGGAGCTGTTTTTT
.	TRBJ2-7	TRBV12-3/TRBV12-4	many	CASSLGMGQRPYEQYF	TGTGCCAGCAGTTTAGGAATGGGTCAGAGACCCTACGAGCAGTACTTC
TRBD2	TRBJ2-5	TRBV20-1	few	CSAMTSAETQYF	TGCAGTGCCATGACTAGCGCAGAGACCCAGTACTTC
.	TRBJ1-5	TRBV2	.	CASCREVPSNKPQHF	TGTGCCAGCTGCCGCGAGGTGCCTAGCAATAAGCCCCAGCATTTT
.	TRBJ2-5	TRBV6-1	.	CASSDLSGRQETQYF	TGTGCCAGCAGTGACCTCTCGGGGCGGCAAGAGACCCAGTACTTC
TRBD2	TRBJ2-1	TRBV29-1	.	CSVLRGTSGYNEQFF	TGCAGCGTTCTAAGGGGGACTAGCGGGTACAATGAGCAGTTCTTC
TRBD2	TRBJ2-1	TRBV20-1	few	CSALSGGDYNEQFF	TGCAGTGCTCTCAGCGGGGGGGACTACAATGAGCAGTTCTTC
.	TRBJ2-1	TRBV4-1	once	CASSQNPGQVSYNEQFF	TGCGCCAGCAGCCAAAACCCGGGACAAGTCTCCTACAATGAGCAGTTCTTC
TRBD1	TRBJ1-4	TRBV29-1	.	CSASGTGREKLFF	TGCAGCGCTTCTGGGACAGGGCGGGAAAAACTGTTTTTT
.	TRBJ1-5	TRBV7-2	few	CASSPRPGSSNQPQHF	TGTGCCAGCAGCCCTCGCCCCGGGAGTAGCAATCAGCCCCAGCATTTT
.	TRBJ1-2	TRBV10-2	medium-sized	CASSELGNYGYTF	TGCGCCAGCAGTGAACTGGGAAACTATGGCTACACCTTC
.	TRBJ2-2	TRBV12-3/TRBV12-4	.	CVSSLGAGTGELFF	TGTGTCAGCAGTTTGGGGGCCGGCACTGGGGAGCTGTTTTTT
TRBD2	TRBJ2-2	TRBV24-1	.	CATRGGRGTGELFF	TGTGCCACCCGGGGCGGGAGAGGCACCGGGGAGCTGTTTTTT
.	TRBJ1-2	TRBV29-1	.	CSVDNINYGYTF	TGCAGCGTTGATAACATAAACTATGGCTACACCTTC
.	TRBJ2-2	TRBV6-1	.	CASSLTGTTGELFF	TGTGCCAGCAGTTTGACCGGGACAACCGGGGAGCTGTTTTTT
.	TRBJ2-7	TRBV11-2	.	CASSLRTNYEQYF	TGTGCCAGCAGCTTAAGGACTAACTACGAGCAGTACTTC
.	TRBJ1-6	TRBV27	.	CASSRGYNSPLHF	TGTGCCAGCAGCCGAGGTTATAATTCACCCCTCCACTTT
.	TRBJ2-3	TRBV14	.	CASSQDAVINTDTQYF	TGTGCCAGCAGCCAAGATGCCGTGATCAACACAGATACGCAGTATTTT
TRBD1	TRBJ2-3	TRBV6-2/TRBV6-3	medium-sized	CASKGAGGDTQYF	TGTGCCAGCAAGGGGGCCGGCGGGGATACGCAGTATTTT
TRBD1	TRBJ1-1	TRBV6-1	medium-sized	CASSWDFRGPDTEAFF	TGTGCCAGCAGTTGGGATTTCAGGGGGCCGGACACTGAAGCTTTCTTT
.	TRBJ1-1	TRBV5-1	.	CASSLSHLNTEAFF	TGCGCCAGCAGCTTAAGTCATTTGAACACTGAAGCTTTCTTT
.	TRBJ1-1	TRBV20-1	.	CSAREDTDLNTEAFF	TGCAGTGCTAGAGAGGACACCGATTTGAACACTGAAGCTTTCTTT
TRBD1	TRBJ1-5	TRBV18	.	CASSPGQDNQPQHF	TGTGCCAGCTCACCAGGACAGGACAATCAGCCCCAGCATTTT
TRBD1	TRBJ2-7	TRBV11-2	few	CAGSLVQWSRQGIGSSYEQYF	TGTGCCGGCAGCTTAGTTCAATGGTCGCGACAGGGCATCGGCAGCTCCTACGAGCAGTACTTC
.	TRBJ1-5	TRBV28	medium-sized	CASSLGSNQPQHF	TGTGCCAGCAGTTTAGGGAGCAATCAGCCCCAGCATTTT
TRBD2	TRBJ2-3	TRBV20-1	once	CSARGSGGAASTDTQYF	TGCAGTGCTAGAGGTAGCGGGGGGGCCGCAAGCACAGACACGCAGTATTTT
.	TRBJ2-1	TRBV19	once	CASSFRDPFPSYNEQFF	TGTGCCAGTAGTTTTCGCGACCCCTTCCCCTCCTACAATGAGCAGTTCTTC
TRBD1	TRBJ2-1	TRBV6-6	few	CASSISRDSYNEQFF	TGTGCCAGCAGCATATCCCGGGACAGCTACAATGAGCAGTTCTTC
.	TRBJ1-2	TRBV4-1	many	CASSQGINYGYTF	TGCGCCAGCAGCCAGGGGATAAACTATGGCTACACCTTC
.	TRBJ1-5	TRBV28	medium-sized	CASSLRRSNQPQHF	TGTGCCAGCAGTTTGCGACGGAGCAATCAGCCCCAGCATTTT
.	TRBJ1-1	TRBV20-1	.	CSASTPGMNTEAFF	TGCAGTGCTTCGACCCCGGGGATGAACACTGAAGCTTTCTTT